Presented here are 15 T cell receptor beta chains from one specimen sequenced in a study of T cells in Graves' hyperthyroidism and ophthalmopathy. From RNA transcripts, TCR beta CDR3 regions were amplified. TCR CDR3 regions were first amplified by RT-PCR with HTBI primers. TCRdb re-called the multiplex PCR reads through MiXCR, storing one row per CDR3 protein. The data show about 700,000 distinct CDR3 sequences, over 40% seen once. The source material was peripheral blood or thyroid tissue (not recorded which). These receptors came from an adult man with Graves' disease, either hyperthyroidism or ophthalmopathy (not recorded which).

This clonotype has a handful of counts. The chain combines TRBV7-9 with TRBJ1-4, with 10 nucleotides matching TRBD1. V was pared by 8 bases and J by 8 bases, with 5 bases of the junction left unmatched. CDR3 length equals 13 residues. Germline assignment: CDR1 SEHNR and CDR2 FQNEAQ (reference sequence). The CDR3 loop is CASGDRGGEKLFF. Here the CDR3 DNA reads TGTGCCAGCGGGGACAGGGGTGGAGAAAAACTGTTTTTT.

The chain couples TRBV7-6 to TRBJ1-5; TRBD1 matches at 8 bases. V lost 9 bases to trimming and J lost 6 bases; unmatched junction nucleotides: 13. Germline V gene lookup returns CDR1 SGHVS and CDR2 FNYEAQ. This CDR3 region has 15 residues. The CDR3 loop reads CASSPRQGAIQPQHF. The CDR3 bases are TGTGCCAGTAGTCCCCGCCAGGGGGCGATTCAGCCCCAGCATTTT.

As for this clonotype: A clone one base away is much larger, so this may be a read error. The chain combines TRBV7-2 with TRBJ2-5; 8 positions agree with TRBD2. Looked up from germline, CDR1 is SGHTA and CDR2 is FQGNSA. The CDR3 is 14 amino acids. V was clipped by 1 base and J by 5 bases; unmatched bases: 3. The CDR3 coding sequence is TGTGCCAGCAGCTTAGAGGCTAGCGGGGAGACCCAGTACTTC. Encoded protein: CASSLEASGETQYF.

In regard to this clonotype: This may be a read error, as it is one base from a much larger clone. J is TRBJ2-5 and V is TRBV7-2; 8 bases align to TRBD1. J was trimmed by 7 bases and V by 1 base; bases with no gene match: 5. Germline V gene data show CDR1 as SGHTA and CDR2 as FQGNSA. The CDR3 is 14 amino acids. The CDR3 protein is CASSLGQGAGTQYF. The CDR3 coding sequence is TGTGCCAGCAGCTTAGGCCAGGGGGCAGGGACCCAGTACTTC.

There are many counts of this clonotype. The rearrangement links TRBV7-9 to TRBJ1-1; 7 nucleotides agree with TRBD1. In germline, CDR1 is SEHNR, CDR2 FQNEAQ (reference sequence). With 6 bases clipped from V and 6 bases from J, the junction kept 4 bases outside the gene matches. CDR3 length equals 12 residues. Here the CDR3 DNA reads TGTGCCAGCAGGTCCCAGGGGGCTGAAGCTTTCTTT. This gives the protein CASRSQGAEAFF.

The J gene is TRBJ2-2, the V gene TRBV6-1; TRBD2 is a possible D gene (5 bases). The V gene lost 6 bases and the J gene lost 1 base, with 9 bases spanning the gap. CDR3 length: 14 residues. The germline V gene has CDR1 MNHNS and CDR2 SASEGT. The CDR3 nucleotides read TGTGCCAGCAGGAGGCGGGTGAACACCGGGGAGCTGTTTTTT. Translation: CASRRRVNTGELFF.

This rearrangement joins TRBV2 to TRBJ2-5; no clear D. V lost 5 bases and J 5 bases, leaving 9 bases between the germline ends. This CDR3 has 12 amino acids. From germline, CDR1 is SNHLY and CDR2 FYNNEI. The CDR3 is CASSWTQETQYF. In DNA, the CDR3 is TGTGCCAGCAGTTGGACCCAGGAGACCCAGTACTTC.

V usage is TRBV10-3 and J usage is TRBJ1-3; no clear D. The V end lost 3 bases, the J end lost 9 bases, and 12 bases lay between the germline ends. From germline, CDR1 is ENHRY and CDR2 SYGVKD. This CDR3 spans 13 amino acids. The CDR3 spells CAISDPGRFTIYF. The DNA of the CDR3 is TGTGCCATCAGTGACCCAGGAAGATTCACCATATATTTT.

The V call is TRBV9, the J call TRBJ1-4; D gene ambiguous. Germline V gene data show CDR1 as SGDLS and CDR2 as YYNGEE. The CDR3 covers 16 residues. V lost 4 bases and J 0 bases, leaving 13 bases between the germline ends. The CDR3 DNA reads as TGTGCCAGCAGCCTCACACCGGGGACAACTAATGAAAAACTGTTTTTT. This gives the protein CASSLTPGTTNEKLFF.

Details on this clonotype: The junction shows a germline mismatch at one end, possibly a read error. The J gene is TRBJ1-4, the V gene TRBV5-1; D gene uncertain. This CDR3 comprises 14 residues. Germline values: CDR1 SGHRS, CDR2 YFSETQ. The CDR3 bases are TGTGCCAGCAGTTTCGTGGACGGAAATGAAAAACTGTTTTTT. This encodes CASSFVDGNEKLFF.

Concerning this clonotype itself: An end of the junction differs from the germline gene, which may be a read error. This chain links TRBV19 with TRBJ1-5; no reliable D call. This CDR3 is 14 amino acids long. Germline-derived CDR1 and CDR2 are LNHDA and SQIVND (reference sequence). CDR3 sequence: CASSFSSGNPPQHF. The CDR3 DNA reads TGTGCCAGTAGTTTCTCCTCGGGCAATCCGCCCCAGCATTTT.

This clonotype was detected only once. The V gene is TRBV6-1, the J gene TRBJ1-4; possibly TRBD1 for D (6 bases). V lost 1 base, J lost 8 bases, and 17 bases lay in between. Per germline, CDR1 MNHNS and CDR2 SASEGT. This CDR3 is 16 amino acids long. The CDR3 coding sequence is TGTGCCAGCAGTGAAGAACAGGGTCTTGTACGAGAAAAACTGTTTTTT. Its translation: CASSEEQGLVREKLFF.

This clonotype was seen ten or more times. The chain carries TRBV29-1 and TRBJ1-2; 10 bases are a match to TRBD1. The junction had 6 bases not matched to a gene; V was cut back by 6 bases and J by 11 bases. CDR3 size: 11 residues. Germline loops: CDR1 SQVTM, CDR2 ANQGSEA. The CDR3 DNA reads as TGCAGCGTGCCGGGACAGGGGTTATACACCTTC. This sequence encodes CSVPGQGLYTF. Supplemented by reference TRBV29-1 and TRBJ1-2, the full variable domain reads SAVISQKPSRDICQRGTSLTIQCQVDSQVTMMFWYRQQPGQSLTLIATANQGSEATYESGFVIDKFPISRPNLTFSTLTVSNMSPEDSSIYLCSVPGQGLYTFGSGTRLTVV.

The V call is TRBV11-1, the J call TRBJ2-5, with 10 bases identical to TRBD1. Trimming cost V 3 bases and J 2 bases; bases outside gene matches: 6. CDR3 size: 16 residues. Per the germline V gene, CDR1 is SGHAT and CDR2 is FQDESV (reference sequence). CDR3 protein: CASSLGQGIEQETQYF. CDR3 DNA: TGTGCCAGCAGCTTGGGACAGGGGATTGAACAAGAGACCCAGTACTTC.

The CDR3 here is CASTGRAAGANVLTF. Here the CDR3 DNA reads TGTGCCAGCACCGGTCGGGCAGCTGGGGCCAACGTCCTGACTTTC. The chain uses TRBV2 and TRBJ2-6; D ambiguous. V lost 7 bases, J lost 2 bases, and 12 bases lay in between. This CDR3 has 15 amino acids. Germline V lookup: CDR1 SNHLY, CDR2 FYNNEI.